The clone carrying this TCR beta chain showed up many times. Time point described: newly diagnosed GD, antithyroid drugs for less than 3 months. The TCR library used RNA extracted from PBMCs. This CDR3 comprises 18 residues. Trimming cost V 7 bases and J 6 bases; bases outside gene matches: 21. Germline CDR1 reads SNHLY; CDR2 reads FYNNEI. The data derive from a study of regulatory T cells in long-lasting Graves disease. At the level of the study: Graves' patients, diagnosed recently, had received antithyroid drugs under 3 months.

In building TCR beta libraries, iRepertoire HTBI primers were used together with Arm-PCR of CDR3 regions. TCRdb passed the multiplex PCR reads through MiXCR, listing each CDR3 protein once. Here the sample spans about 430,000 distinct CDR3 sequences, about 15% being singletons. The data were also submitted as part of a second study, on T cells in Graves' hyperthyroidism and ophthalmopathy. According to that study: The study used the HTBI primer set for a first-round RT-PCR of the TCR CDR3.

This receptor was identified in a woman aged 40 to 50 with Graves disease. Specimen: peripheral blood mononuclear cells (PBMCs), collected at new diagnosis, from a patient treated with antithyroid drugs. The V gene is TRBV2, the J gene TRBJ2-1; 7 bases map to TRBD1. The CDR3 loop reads CASNEGPTGQYDGNEQFF. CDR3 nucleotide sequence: TGTGCCAGCAACGAGGGCCCCACGGGACAGTACGATGGCAATGAGCAGTTCTTC.